This passage covers 5 T cell receptor beta chains from one sample sequenced in a study of T-cell memory formation after mild COVID-19. TCRdb re-called the 5' RACE reads through MiXCR, storing one row per CDR3 protein. The sample yields about 130,000 distinct CDR3 sequences, 15% to 20% seen once. Sequences were obtained from PBMCs or a T cell subset sorted from them (not recorded which). The receptors come from an adult woman who had mild COVID-19 (a few samples of this study predate the infection). Cell type and time point are not known.

This clonotype was detected only a few times. The rearrangement links TRBV12-3 or TRBV12-4 to TRBJ2-7; 10 bases are shared with TRBD2. The CDR3 extends over 15 amino acids. With V trimmed by 2 bases and J by 2 bases, 3 bases remained unmatched. The CDR3 sequence is CASSLLAGAPYEQYF. The CDR3 DNA reads TGTGCCAGCAGTTTACTAGCGGGAGCTCCCTACGAGCAGTACTTC.

The sample holds a few counts of this clonotype. Since a much larger clone is just one base distant, this may be a read error. This chain joins TRBV18 and TRBJ1-1, with D perhaps TRBD1 (6 bases). V lost 3 bases, J lost 0 bases, and 8 bases lay in between. Germline V CDR1 and CDR2: KGHSH, LQKENI. The CDR3 runs to 14 residues. CDR3 residues: CASSPDRMNTEAFF. CDR3 bases: TGTGCCAGCTCACCGGACAGAATGAACACTGAAGCTTTCTTT.

Points on this clonotype: At one end the junction does not follow the germline gene, possibly because of a read error. The chain uses TRBV7-7 and TRBJ2-1; 7 bases map to TRBD2. CDR1 is SSHAT and CDR2 is FNYEAQ in the germline V gene (reference sequence). The CDR3 runs 16 residues. CDR3 protein: CASSLEERGGANEQFF. In nucleotides, the CDR3 is TGTGCTAGCAGCTTAGAGGAGCGGGGCGGCGCGAATGAGCAGTTCTTC.

A few counts support this clonotype. V usage is TRBV4-3 and J usage is TRBJ1-5; D is undetermined. CDR3 length equals 14 residues. Germline loops: CDR1 LGHNA, CDR2 YSLEER. Trimming took off 0 bases at V and 7 bases at J, with 10 bases between the two ends. The CDR3 protein is CASSQDAAVQPQHF. DNA of the CDR3: TGCGCCAGCAGCCAAGATGCGGCAGTACAGCCCCAGCATTTT.

The table lists this clonotype with many counts. The chain carries TRBV24-1 and TRBJ2-5; 8 positions match TRBD1. The CDR3 covers 15 residues. Germline V gene data show CDR1 as KGHDR and CDR2 as SFDVKD. Losses at the gene ends were 5 bases for V and 1 base for J; bases not matched to a gene: 5. In DNA, the CDR3 is TGTGCCACCAGTGCCTCGGGACAGGCCCAAGAGACCCAGTACTTC. Its translation is CATSASGQAQETQYF.